This T cell receptor (beta chain) was documented in a study of post-analysis software for immune sequencing data. Whole-study results and caveats: Controls had lower frequencies than patients of a few TRBV segments, which included TRBV5-6, TRBV5-1 and TRBV20-1.

About this clonotype itself: Its target is unknown.

Trimming cost V 2 bases and J 1 base, with 17 bases left between them. The length of the CDR3 is 16 residues. The germline V gene encodes CDR1 SQVTM and CDR2 ANQGSEA. Unique-molecular-identifier-tagged TCR beta cDNA libraries were used. TCRdb independently ran MiXCR on the PCR reads; one entry per CDR3 protein. The sample lists about 680,000 distinct CDR3 sequences; approximately 60% were seen once. Source material: blood. The chain carries TRBV29-1 and TRBJ2-5; no firm D call. This clonotype was sampled from a girl aged 2 to 10 with multiple sclerosis. The CDR3: CSVENLQARIQETQYF. CDR3 DNA: TGCAGCGTTGAAAATTTGCAAGCACGGATCCAAGAGACCCAGTACTTC.